The 9 T cell receptor beta chains listed next were all sequenced from one sample in a study of somatic mutations in cytotoxic T cells in rheumatoid arthritis. Assay: immunoSEQ multiplex PCR; the TCRdb copy retains only in-frame clones and omits some. The sample includes fewer than 40,000 clones, approximately 78% of them seen just once. What was sequenced was CD8+ T cells sorted from blood. These receptors came from an adult with rheumatoid arthritis.

The rearrangement links TRBV4-1 to TRBJ2-5, with 9 bases identical to TRBD1. V lost 3 bases and J lost 5; bases outside the gene matches: 10. Germline CDR1 and CDR2: MGHRA and YSYEKL. The CDR3 length is 16 residues. The CDR3 is CASSQLAGTGRETQYF. CDR3 DNA sequence: TGCGCCAGCAGCCAGTTGGCCGGGACAGGGCGCGAGACCCAGTACTTC.

The rearrangement joins TRBV27 to TRBJ2-1; perhaps TRBD2 as D (5 bases). Trimming took 3 bases from V and 8 from J, leaving 14 bases between them. This CDR3 region has 14 residues. Germline-derived CDR1 and CDR2 are MNHEY and SMNVEV (reference sequence). In DNA form, the CDR3 reads TGTGCCAGCAGTTTTTTCCGGGATTGGGATGAGCAGTTCTTC. Amino acids: CASSFFRDWDEQFF.

V usage is TRBV6-4 and J usage is TRBJ2-1; 7 positions agree with TRBD2. Germline values: CDR1 MRHNA, CDR2 SNTAGT. Germline trimming cut 5 bases from V and 7 bases from J; bases unmatched to any gene: 8. CDR3 size: 14 residues. This chain's CDR3 is CASSPAGDQNEQFF. In DNA form, the CDR3 reads TGTGCCAGCAGTCCGGCGGGAGATCAAAATGAGCAGTTCTTC.

The J gene is TRBJ2-1, the V gene TRBV4-3; 8 bases map to TRBD2. This CDR3 spans 17 amino acids. J lost 10 bases, V lost 4 bases, and 18 bases had no gene match. The germline CDR1 and CDR2 sequences are LGHNA and YSLEER. The CDR3 spells CASSPQDIGGGNVEQFF. DNA of the CDR3: TGCGCCAGCAGCCCACAAGATATAGGCGGGGGGAATGTCGAGCAGTTCTTC.

This clone showed up just a few times. The V and J genes are TRBV5-4 and TRBJ1-1; D call uncertain. The CDR3 loop spans 14 amino acids. Per germline, CDR1 SGHNT and CDR2 YYREEE (reference sequence). Deletions cut 5 bases from V and 1 base from J, with 12 bases between. The CDR3 bases are TGTGCCAGCAGTTTTAGGGCCTCGAACACTGAAGCTTTCTTT. Amino acids: CASSFRASNTEAFF.

This clone was detected once. The chain couples TRBV27 to TRBJ2-3, with TRBD2 as a possible D gene (6 bases). Germline values: CDR1 MNHEY, CDR2 SMNVEV (reference sequence). The CDR3 spans 15 residues. Trimming shortened V by 3 bases and J by 1 base, and 11 bases separated the two germline ends. The CDR3 nucleotides are TGTGCCAGCAGTTTTATGTCTAGCGGCACAGATACGCAGTATTTT. Translated: CASSFMSSGTDTQYF.

V and J are TRBV5-1 and TRBJ2-7; no definite D call. Germline assignment: CDR1 SGHRS and CDR2 YFSETQ. This CDR3 spans 12 amino acids. V lost 0 bases and J 4 bases, leaving 5 bases between the germline ends. CDR3 DNA sequence: TGCGCCAGCAGCTTGGAGGAGTACGAGCAGTACTTC. Translated: CASSLEEYEQYF.

This clone was counted once. This chain uses TRBV5-1 with TRBJ2-1; 7 positions agree with TRBD2. Germline CDR1 is SGHRS and CDR2 is YFSETQ. This CDR3 is built from 15 residues. J lost 1 base, V lost 2 bases, and 3 bases had no gene match. The CDR3 here is CASSFQRGSYNEQFF. The CDR3 DNA sequence: TGCGCCAGCAGCTTTCAGCGGGGATCCTACAATGAGCAGTTCTTC.

This chain links TRBV14 with TRBJ2-3; 7 positions agree with TRBD1. The CDR3 consists of 16 residues. Trimming cost V 3 bases and J 0 bases; bases outside gene matches: 6. Germline-derived CDR1 and CDR2 are SGHDN and FVKESK. CDR3 in DNA: TGTGCCAGCAGCCATCTTCTGACAGGGAGCACAGATACGCAGTATTTT. Amino acid sequence: CASSHLLTGSTDTQYF.